The 15 T cell receptor beta chains given below trace back to one sample, sequenced in a study of T cell responses to AZD1222 COVID-19 vaccine. TCRdb's copy holds only in-frame clones and misses some; the assay was immunoSEQ multiplex PCR. The sample contains more than 150,000 clones, almost 95% of which appear only once. The specimen was peripheral blood, collected on day 0 of AZD1222 vaccination. The receptors here all came from an adult in good health.

CDR3: CASSQERFMDQPQHF. The CDR3 coding sequence is TGTGCCAGCAGCCAAGAAAGGTTTATGGATCAGCCCCAGCATTTT. The rearrangement links TRBV4-2 to TRBJ1-5, with D unclear. The CDR3 extends over 15 amino acids. Trimming took 0 bases from V and 5 from J, leaving 11 bases between them. Germline V CDR1 and CDR2: LGHNA, YNFKEQ.

The chain has TRBV27 and TRBJ2-3; TRBD2 might be the D (6 bases). Trimming shortened V by 5 bases and J by 2 bases, and 29 bases separated the two germline ends. The CDR3 covers 20 residues. The germline V gene encodes CDR1 MNHEY and CDR2 SMNVEV (reference sequence). CDR3 sequence: CASSPRSRRGLLIFTDTQYF. CDR3 sequence (DNA): TGTGCCAGCAGTCCCCGTTCACGGAGGGGACTCTTAATCTTCACAGATACGCAGTATTTT.

This clone was seen just once. The CDR3 protein is CASSSTSGQLNQPQHF. CDR3 DNA: TGTGCCAGCAGCTCTACCTCGGGACAGCTCAATCAGCCCCAGCATTTT. V usage is TRBV28 and J usage is TRBJ1-5; 7 bases align to TRBD1. V trimming: 6 bases; J trimming: 3 bases; junction bases outside the gene matches: 11. CDR1 is MDHEN, CDR2 SYDVKM, per germline. The CDR3 has 16 amino acids.

V usage is TRBV5-5 and J usage is TRBJ2-3, with D possibly matching TRBD2 (6 bases). The germline V and J ends were trimmed by 3 bases and 3 bases, with 14 bases remaining between them. The CDR3 covers 15 residues. The germline V gene has CDR1 SGHKS and CDR2 YYEKEE (reference sequence). CDR3 bases: TGTGCCAGCAGCTGGGGACTGGAGCTGACAGATACGCAGTATTTT. Protein sequence: CASSWGLELTDTQYF.

This chain uses TRBV5-5 with TRBJ1-4, with D possibly TRBD1 on 5 matching bases. The CDR3 covers 14 residues. V lost 5 bases and J lost 2, with 10 bases in between. Germline V CDR1 and CDR2: SGHKS, YYEKEE (reference sequence). The CDR3 spells CASRTGRTNEKLFF. In DNA form, the CDR3 reads TGTGCCAGCAGGACGGGACGGACTAATGAAAAACTGTTTTTT.

The V gene is TRBV2, the J gene TRBJ1-1; the D is unclear. CDR1 is SNHLY, CDR2 FYNNEI, per germline. Trimming removed 5 bases from V and 1 base from J, with 14 bases in between. This CDR3 is built from 15 residues. In nucleotides, the CDR3 is TGTGCCAGCAGTCCACGACCGGGGAAGAACACTGAAGCTTTCTTT. This sequence encodes CASSPRPGKNTEAFF.

The chain has TRBV28 and TRBJ2-2; D is unresolved. With 3 bases removed from V and 4 bases from J, the gap between germline ends came to 6 bases. CDR1 MDHEN and CDR2 SYDVKM come from the germline V gene. This CDR3 region has 13 residues. DNA for the CDR3: TGTGCCAGCAGTTTTCGGCGCACCGGGGAGCTGTTTTTT. It is translated as CASSFRRTGELFF.

This chain links TRBV6-5 with TRBJ2-7, with D tentatively TRBD2 (5 bases). There are 11 residues in the CDR3. The V gene lost 6 bases and the J gene lost 7 bases, with 10 bases spanning the gap. In germline, CDR1 is MNHEY, CDR2 SVGAGI. CDR3 sequence (DNA): TGTGCCAGCAGGGCCCCGGGGGAGCAGTACTTC. It codes for CASRAPGEQYF.

Here the CDR3 DNA reads TGTGCCAGCAGTGAATCGGTCGGGTTAACCGCCAGCCACTATGGCTACACCTTC. This codes for CASSESVGLTASHYGYTF. The chain is built from TRBV25-1 and TRBJ1-2, with D hard to call. V was cut by 1 base and J by 3 bases, with 21 bases left in between. This CDR3 is 18 amino acids long. CDR1 is MGHDK, CDR2 SYGVNS, per germline.

This clone occurred once. The chain carries TRBV7-9 and TRBJ1-5; D gene uncertain. The germline V gene has CDR1 SEHNR and CDR2 FQNEAQ (reference sequence). The CDR3 has 14 residues. The V and J ends lost 5 bases and 0 bases respectively, with 8 bases between them. The CDR3 sequence is CASSATSSNQPQHF. Written as DNA, the CDR3 is TGTGCCAGCAGCGCAACATCTAGCAATCAGCCCCAGCATTTT.

The V gene is TRBV7-9, the J gene TRBJ1-1, with TRBD1 matching over 7 bases. Germline V gives CDR1 SEHNR, CDR2 FQNEAQ (reference sequence). This CDR3 has 14 amino acids. Trimming cost V 1 base and J 1 base; bases outside gene matches: 0. The CDR3 loop is CASSLGQGNTEAFF. The CDR3 nucleotides read TGTGCCAGCAGCTTAGGACAGGGGAACACTGAAGCTTTCTTT.

The chain recombines TRBV19 with TRBJ1-1; D not resolved. Trimming pared 3 bases from V and 2 bases from J, leaving 10 bases between. This CDR3 contains 14 residues. Per germline, CDR1 LNHDA and CDR2 SQIVND (reference sequence). The CDR3 is CASSIVRTNTEAFF. CDR3 DNA sequence: TGTGCCAGTAGTATTGTCAGGACTAACACTGAAGCTTTCTTT.

The genes are TRBV28 and TRBJ1-5; maybe TRBD1 (5 bases). This CDR3 contains 16 residues. V dropped 10 bases and J dropped 6 bases, with 25 bases sitting between them. In germline, CDR1 is MDHEN, CDR2 SYDVKM. The CDR3 sequence is CAITPGSLGGSQPQHF. DNA for the CDR3: TGTGCCATCACCCCGGGAAGTCTTGGGGGTAGTCAGCCCCAGCATTTT.

The chain combines TRBV12-2 with TRBJ1-1; the DNA was not used to check the table's D call, TRBD1. TRBV12-2 is shown as a pseudogene. The CDR3 sequence is 17 residues long. The chain's CDR3 is CASRLARWEQGNTEAFF. The CDR3 region has the DNA TGTGCAAGTCGCTTAGCGAGGTGGGAACAGGGGAACACTGAAGCTTTCTTT.

The chain links TRBV24-1 to TRBJ2-2; TRBD2 is a possible D gene (7 bases). In germline, CDR1 is KGHDR, CDR2 SFDVKD. The CDR3 covers 13 residues. The V gene lost 5 bases and the J gene lost 8 bases, with 11 bases spanning the gap. DNA of the CDR3: TGTGCCACCAGTGGGGGGGGCGAAGGGGAGCTGTTTTTT. Translation gives CATSGGGEGELFF.